The table lists the clone carrying this T cell receptor (beta chain) with a few counts. This sample was taken from a study of blood T cells in healthy people across ages. V gave up 2 bases and J gave up 4 bases, with 13 bases separating them. Germline V lookup: CDR1 SGDLS, CDR2 YYNGEE. The CDR3 loop spans 15 amino acids. Through a sample-barcoded 5' primer and a J-beta primer mix, a second PCR was run for roughly 7 to 11 cycles. TCRdb reanalysed the 5' RACE reads using MiXCR and keeps one entry per CDR3 protein. The data show 1.8 million or so distinct CDR3 sequences, about two fifths seen once. The sequence derives from a human donor in good health. This chain uses TRBV9 with TRBJ2-1, with D perhaps TRBD2 (6 bases). Sample: blood. This CDR3 reads CASSVGTSQYNEQFF. For the CDR3, the DNA is TGTGCCAGCAGCGTGGGAACTAGCCAATACAATGAGCAGTTCTTC.